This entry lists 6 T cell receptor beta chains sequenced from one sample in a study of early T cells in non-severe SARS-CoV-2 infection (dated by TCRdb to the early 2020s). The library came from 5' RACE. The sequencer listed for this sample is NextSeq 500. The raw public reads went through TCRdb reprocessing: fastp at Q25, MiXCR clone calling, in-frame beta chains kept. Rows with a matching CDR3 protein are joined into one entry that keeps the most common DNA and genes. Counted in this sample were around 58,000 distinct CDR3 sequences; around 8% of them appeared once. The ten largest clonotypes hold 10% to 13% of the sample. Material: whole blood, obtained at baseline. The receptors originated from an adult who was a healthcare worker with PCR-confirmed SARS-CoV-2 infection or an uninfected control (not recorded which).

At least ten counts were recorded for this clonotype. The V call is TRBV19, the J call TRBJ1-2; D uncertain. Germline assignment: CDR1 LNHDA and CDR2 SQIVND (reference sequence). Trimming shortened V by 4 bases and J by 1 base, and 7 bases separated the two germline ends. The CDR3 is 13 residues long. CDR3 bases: TGTGCCAGTAGTAATCAGCGTAACTATGGCTACACCTTC. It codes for CASSNQRNYGYTF.

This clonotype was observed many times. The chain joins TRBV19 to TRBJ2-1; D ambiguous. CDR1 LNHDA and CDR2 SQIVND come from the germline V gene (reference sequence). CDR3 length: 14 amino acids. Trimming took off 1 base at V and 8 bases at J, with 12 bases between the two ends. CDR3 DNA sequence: TGTGCCAGTAGTATAGCTTTGGTCTCGTATGAGCAGTTCTTC. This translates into CASSIALVSYEQFF.

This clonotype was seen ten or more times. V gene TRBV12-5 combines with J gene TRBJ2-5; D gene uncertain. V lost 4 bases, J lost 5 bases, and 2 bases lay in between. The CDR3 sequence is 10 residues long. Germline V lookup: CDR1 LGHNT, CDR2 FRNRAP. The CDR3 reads CASGYETQYF. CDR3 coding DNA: TGTGCTAGTGGTTATGAGACCCAGTACTTC. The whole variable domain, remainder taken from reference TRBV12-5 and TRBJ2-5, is DARVTQTPRHKVTEMGQEVTMRCQPILGHNTVFWYRQTMMQGLELLAYFRNRAPLDDSGMPKDRFSAEMPDATLATLKIQPSEPRDSAVYFCASGYETQYFGPGTRLLVL.

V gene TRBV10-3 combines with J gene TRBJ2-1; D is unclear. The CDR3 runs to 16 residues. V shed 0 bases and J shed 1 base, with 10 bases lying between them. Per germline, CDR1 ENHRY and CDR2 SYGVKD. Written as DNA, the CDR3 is TGTGCCATCAGTGAGTCGGTAGGGAATTCCTACAATGAGCAGTTCTTC. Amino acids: CAISESVGNSYNEQFF.

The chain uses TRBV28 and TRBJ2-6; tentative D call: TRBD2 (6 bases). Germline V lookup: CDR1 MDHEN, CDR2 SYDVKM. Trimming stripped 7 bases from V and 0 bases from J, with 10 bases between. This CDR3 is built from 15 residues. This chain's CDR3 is CASISGGSGANVLTF. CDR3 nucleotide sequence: TGTGCCAGCATCTCCGGGGGCTCTGGGGCCAACGTCCTGACTTTC.

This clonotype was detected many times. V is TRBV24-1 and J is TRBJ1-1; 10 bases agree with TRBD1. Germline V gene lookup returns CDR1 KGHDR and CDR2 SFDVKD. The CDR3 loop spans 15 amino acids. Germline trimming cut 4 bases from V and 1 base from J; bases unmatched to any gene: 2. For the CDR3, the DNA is TGTGCCACCAGTGAGGGGACAGGGGAGAACACTGAAGCTTTCTTT. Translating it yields CATSEGTGENTEAFF.